This record concerns one T cell receptor beta chain sequence. The antigen remains undetermined. These data are taken from a study of tumor and adjacent non-tumor tissue in lung cancer. Looking at the study overall: The cohort had about a dozen adenocarcinoma, a couple of squamous cell and 1 small cell patients. The patients, approximately nine men and several women, were about 31 to 85 with stage I to III disease. Whole-study results and caveats: Tumor tissue had significantly higher TCR diversity than normal lung.

TCRbeta libraries were built with three rounds of nested PCR, modified from ARM-PCR. TCRdb re-called the multiplex PCR reads through MiXCR, storing one row per CDR3 protein. The sample lists about 80,000 distinct CDR3 sequences, 70% to 90% occurring once. No cell sorting was done before RNA was extracted from the tissue. More than 3 cm separated this lung sample from the edge of the tumor. The sample consisted of distant non-tumor lung tissue. The origin of this receptor is a man in his fifties or sixties with non-small cell lung cancer.

CDR3 in DNA: TGTGCCAGCAGTGAACTGGGCAATGAGCAGTTCTTC. Translating it yields CASSELGNEQFF. This sequence joins TRBV6-2 or TRBV6-3 and TRBJ2-1; D not resolved. V was clipped by 5 bases and J by 6 bases, with 8 bases between them. The CDR3 has 12 amino acids. Germline V lookup: CDR1 MNHEY, CDR2 SVGEGT.